A selection of T cell receptor beta chains follows, all from one sample in a study of cytomegalovirus exposure and HLA in healthy donors. Libraries were prepared by immunoSEQ multiplex PCR; TCRdb keeps only in-frame clonotypes and omits some of them. The specimen's table records tens of thousands of clones. Input material: PBMCs. The receptors originated from a boy younger than 18 in good health and CMV-seronegative. The CDR3 runs from the conserved cysteine through the conserved F or W. D genes are given only for firm matches.

v_gene,d_gene,j_gene,CDR3aa,CDR3nt
TRBV18,TRBD1,TRBJ1-1,CASSPIGQGAGRTNTEAFF,TGTGCCAGCTCCCCTATAGGCCAGGGGGCCGGGCGTACTAACACTGAAGCTTTCTTT
TRBV9,TRBD2,TRBJ2-3,CASSVLAGGPTDTQYF,TGTGCCAGCAGCGTACTAGCGGGAGGGCCCACAGATACGCAGTATTTT
TRBV29-1,.,TRBJ2-1,CTASRGTDNEQFF,TGCACCGCGAGTAGGGGGACCGACAATGAGCAGTTCTTC
TRBV13,TRBD1,TRBJ2-2,CASSPSRTGITYITGELFF,TGTGCCAGCAGCCCCTCCCGGACAGGCATCACCTATATCACCGGGGAGCTGTTTTTT
TRBV2,.,TRBJ1-5,CASSEQRGNQPQHF,TGTGCCAGCAGTGAACAGAGGGGCAATCAGCCCCAGCATTTT
TRBV7-9,.,TRBJ2-4,CASSAVGQGTIQYF,TGTGCCAGCAGCGCGGTTGGGCAGGGGACCATTCAGTACTTC
TRBV18,.,TRBJ1-1,CASSPPSGELTEAFF,TGTGCCAGCTCACCACCTTCAGGGGAACTCACTGAAGCTTTCTTT
TRBV18,.,TRBJ1-4,CASSPRAPGETNEKLFF,TGTGCCAGCTCACCTCGGGCTCCAGGGGAAACTAATGAAAAACTGTTTTTT
TRBV9,TRBD2,TRBJ2-2,CASSSGTSGSWELFF,TGTGCCAGCAGCTCAGGGACTAGCGGGAGTTGGGAGCTGTTTTTT
TRBV18,.,TRBJ1-2,CASSPGRLLDGYTF,TGTGCCAGCTCACCAGGGAGGCTCCTTGATGGCTACACCTTC
TRBV11-3,TRBD1,TRBJ2-1,CASSSRETGSYNEQFF,TGTGCCAGCAGCTCTAGGGAGACAGGGTCCTACAATGAGCAGTTCTTC
TRBV19,TRBD1,TRBJ1-2,CASSPATGGPYGYTF,TGTGCCAGTAGTCCCGCGACAGGGGGCCCCTATGGCTACACCTTC
TRBV29-1,.,TRBJ2-2,CSARESRGTGELFF,TGCAGCGCGCGTGAGTCCCGGGGGACCGGGGAGCTGTTTTTT
TRBV2,.,TRBJ2-7,CASTTPSQARYEQYF,TGTGCCAGCACCACCCCCAGCCAAGCGCGATACGAGCAGTACTTC
TRBV7-9,.,TRBJ1-1,CASSVDGMNTEAFF,TGTGCCAGCAGCGTCGACGGGATGAACACTGAAGCTTTCTTT
TRBV5-6,.,TRBJ1-5,CASSLGGARNQPQHF,TGTGCCAGCAGCCTAGGGGGGGCCCGGAATCAGCCCCAGCATTTT
TRBV6-6,TRBD1,TRBJ1-6,CASIMDRTGPLHF,TGTGCCAGCATTATGGACAGGACGGGGCCCCTCCACTTT
TRBV6-1,TRBD1,TRBJ1-1,CASSKGQGVSTEAFF,TGTGCCAGCAGTAAGGGACAGGGGGTGAGCACTGAAGCTTTCTTT
TRBV7-2,TRBD2,TRBJ2-7,CASSFGTSGRSSYEQYF,TGTGCCAGCAGCTTCGGGACTAGCGGGAGAAGCTCCTACGAGCAGTACTTC
TRBV7-8,TRBD2,TRBJ2-1,CASSLALAASNEQFF,TGTGCCAGCAGCTTAGCGCTAGCGGCAAGCAATGAGCAGTTCTTC
TRBV5-6,.,TRBJ2-7,CASSGGLQGDEQYF,TGTGCCAGCAGCGGGGGACTCCAGGGAGACGAGCAGTACTTC
TRBV5-1,.,TRBJ1-1,CASSRAPGESEAFF,TGCGCCAGCAGCAGGGCTCCGGGGGAGAGTGAAGCTTTCTTT
TRBV9,TRBD1,TRBJ2-7,CASSEGAEVSYEQYF,TGTGCCAGCAGCGAGGGGGCGGAGGTCTCCTACGAGCAGTACTTC
TRBV5-4,TRBD1,TRBJ2-7,CASSLSGTGSYEQYF,TGTGCCAGCAGCTTGTCGGGGACAGGGTCCTACGAGCAGTACTTC
TRBV30,TRBD2,TRBJ2-7,CAWKLWEGEQYF,TGTGCCTGGAAACTGTGGGAGGGCGAGCAGTACTTC
TRBV2,TRBD1,TRBJ2-3,CATDRGTDTQYF,TGTGCCACGGACAGGGGGACAGATACGCAGTATTTT
TRBV30,TRBD2,TRBJ2-7,CAWTEGGPGEQYF,TGTGCCTGGACGGAGGGAGGGCCGGGGGAGCAGTACTTC
TRBV9,TRBD2,TRBJ2-7,CASSPLAGAAYEQYF,TGTGCCAGCAGCCCTCTGGCGGGAGCGGCCTACGAGCAGTACTTC
TRBV7-9,TRBD1,TRBJ1-2,CASHVTGQTYGYTF,TGTGCCAGCCATGTTACGGGACAGACCTATGGCTACACCTTC
TRBV29-1,.,TRBJ1-1,CSVEGGRESVNTEAFF,TGCAGCGTTGAAGGCGGGAGGGAAAGTGTGAACACTGAAGCTTTCTTT
TRBV7-6,TRBD2,TRBJ2-7,CASSPAVLAGGPYEQYF,TGTGCCAGCAGCCCAGCGGTTCTAGCGGGGGGGCCCTACGAGCAGTACTTC
TRBV6-1,.,TRBJ1-2,CASSEPPTGNDGYTF,TGTGCCAGCAGTGAGCCTCCAACAGGGAACGATGGCTACACCTTC
TRBV7-6,.,TRBJ1-1,CASSSASWTEAFF,TGTGCCAGCAGCTCGGCTAGTTGGACTGAAGCTTTCTTT
TRBV7-2,.,TRBJ1-1,CASSLGASDTEAFF,TGTGCCAGCAGCCTAGGAGCTTCGGACACTGAAGCTTTCTTT
TRBV4-1,.,TRBJ2-7,CASSQDPGAYYEQYF,TGCGCCAGCAGCCAAGACCCAGGGGCCTACTACGAGCAGTACTTC
TRBV6-6,TRBD2,TRBJ2-5,CASSETSSPETQYF,TGTGCCAGCAGTGAGACTAGCTCTCCAGAGACCCAGTACTTC
TRBV6-5,TRBD1,TRBJ2-1,CASTERQGRHNEQFF,TGTGCCAGCACTGAGCGACAGGGTAGGCACAATGAGCAGTTCTTC
TRBV9,.,TRBJ1-1,CASSSAGGEAFF,TGTGCCAGCAGCTCTGCGGGGGGTGAAGCCTTCTTT
TRBV7-8,TRBD2,TRBJ2-3,CASSLAIAGGTDTQYF,TGTGCCAGCAGCTTAGCAATTGCGGGGGGCACAGATACGCAGTATTTT
TRBV9,TRBD2,TRBJ2-5,CASSVDPSGGAIETQYF,TGTGCCAGCAGCGTAGATCCTAGCGGGGGGGCAATAGAGACCCAGTACTTC
TRBV10-2,TRBD1,TRBJ2-5,CASSPGTVGIQYF,TGCGCCAGCAGTCCCGGGACAGTCGGTATCCAGTACTTC
TRBV7-2,TRBD1,TRBJ1-1,CASSLDRGRTQAFF,TGTGCCAGCAGCTTAGATAGGGGGCGGACCCAAGCTTTCTTT
TRBV6-5,TRBD2,TRBJ2-5,CASSYRSGRGETQYF,TGTGCCAGCAGTTACCGTAGCGGGAGGGGGGAGACCCAGTACTTC
TRBV11-2,TRBD2,TRBJ2-7,CASSLGRLAGGYEQYF,TGTGCCAGCAGCTTAGGACGGCTAGCGGGAGGGTACGAGCAGTACTTC
TRBV7-2,.,TRBJ2-6,CASSLGRASGANVLTF,TGTGCCAGCAGCTTAGGCAGGGCCTCTGGGGCCAACGTCCTGACTTTC
TRBV30,.,TRBJ2-3,CAWSRSDTQYF,TGTGCCTGGAGCAGGTCAGATACGCAGTATTTT
TRBV13,.,TRBJ1-1,CASSYRMTGNTEAFF,TGTGCCAGCAGTTACCGAATGACAGGGAACACTGAAGCTTTCTTT